This T cell receptor beta chain comes out of a study of tumor and adjacent non-tumor tissue in lung cancer. Study overall: There were some 11 adenocarcinoma, a couple of squamous cell carcinoma and 1 small cell lung cancer cases. Aged roughly 31 to 85 years, patients included roughly eleven men and roughly five women with stage I to III disease. Overall study findings and caveats: Compared with tumor, normal lung showed significantly lower TCR diversity.

This clonotype turned up a few times. The antigen is undetermined. The ends were cut back, 0 bases at V and 6 bases at J, with 15 bases in the middle. CDR1 and CDR2 from the germline V gene are SGHTA and FQGNSA. The CDR3 runs 15 residues. RNA was extracted from bulk tissue without any cell sorting. Donors were chemotherapy-naive, newly diagnosed lung cancer surgical patients in China, August–late 2014. Three rounds of nested PCR, following a modified ARM-PCR protocol, produced the TCRbeta library. TCRdb used MiXCR to reprocess the multiplex PCR reads, holding one entry per CDR3 protein. The repertoire holds some 84,000 distinct CDR3 sequences, approximately 57% seen once, with approximately 15% in the top ten.

Sequenced sample: lung tumor tissue. The receptor's source is a man between 65 and 85 years old with non-small cell lung cancer. J is TRBJ2-7 and V is TRBV7-2; a weak D match, TRBD1 (6 bases). CDR3 in DNA: TGTGCCAGCAGCTTAGCTGCGAACCTCAGGGGCGAGCAGTACTTC. It specifies CASSLAANLRGEQYF.